This note documents a single T cell receptor (beta chain) sequence. This entry belongs to a study of blood T cell repertoires in COVID-19. V lost 1 base and J 4 bases, leaving 11 bases between the germline ends. In germline, CDR1 is SGHAT, CDR2 FQNNGV. There are 15 residues in the CDR3. The assay was immunoSEQ multiplex PCR, and TCRdb's table has in-frame clones only and misses some. Here the sample spans over 200,000 clones, more than 75% being singletons. The clonotype originates from a middle-aged man with active or convalescent COVID-19. The chain joins TRBV11-2 to TRBJ1-3; tentatively, D is TRBD1 (6 bases). Sequenced material: peripheral blood. CDR3 sequence reads: CASSLVTGFGNTIYF. CDR3 sequence (DNA): TGTGCCAGCAGCTTAGTTACAGGGTTCGGAAACACCATATATTTT.